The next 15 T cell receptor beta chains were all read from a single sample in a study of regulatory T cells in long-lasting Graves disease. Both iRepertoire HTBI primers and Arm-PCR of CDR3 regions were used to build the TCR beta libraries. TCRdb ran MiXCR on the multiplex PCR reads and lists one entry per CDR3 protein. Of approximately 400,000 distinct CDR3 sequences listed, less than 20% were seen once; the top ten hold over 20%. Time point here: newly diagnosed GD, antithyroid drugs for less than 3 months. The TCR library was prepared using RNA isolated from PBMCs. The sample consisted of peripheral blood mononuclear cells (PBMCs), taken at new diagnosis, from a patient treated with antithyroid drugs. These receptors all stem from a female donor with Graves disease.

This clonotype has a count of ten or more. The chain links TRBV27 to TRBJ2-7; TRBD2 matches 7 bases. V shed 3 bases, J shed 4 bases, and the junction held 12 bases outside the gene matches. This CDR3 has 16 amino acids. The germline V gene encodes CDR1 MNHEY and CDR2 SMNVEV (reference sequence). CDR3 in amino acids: CASSFGRWRERYEQYF. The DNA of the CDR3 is TGTGCCAGCAGTTTCGGCAGATGGCGGGAGAGGTACGAGCAGTACTTC.

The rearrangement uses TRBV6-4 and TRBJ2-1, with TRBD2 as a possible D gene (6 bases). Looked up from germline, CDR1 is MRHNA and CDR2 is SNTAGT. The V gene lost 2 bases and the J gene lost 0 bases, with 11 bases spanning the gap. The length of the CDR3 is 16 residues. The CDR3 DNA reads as TGTGCCAGCAGTGACGGCGGGGCTAGCTCCTACAATGAGCAGTTCTTC. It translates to CASSDGGASSYNEQFF.

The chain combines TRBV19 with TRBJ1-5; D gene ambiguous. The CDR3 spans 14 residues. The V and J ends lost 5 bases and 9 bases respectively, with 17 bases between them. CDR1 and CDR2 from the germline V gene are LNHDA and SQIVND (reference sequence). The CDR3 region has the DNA TGTGCCAGTAGTCCCACCCCCCCGAGGAGGCCCCAGCATTTT. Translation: CASSPTPPRRPQHF.

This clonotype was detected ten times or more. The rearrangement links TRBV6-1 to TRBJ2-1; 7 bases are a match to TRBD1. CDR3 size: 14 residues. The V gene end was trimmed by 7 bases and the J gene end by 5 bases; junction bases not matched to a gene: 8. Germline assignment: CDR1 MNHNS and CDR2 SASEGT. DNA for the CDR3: TGTGCCAGCATAAGGGGACAGAACCACAATGAGCAGTTCTTC. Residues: CASIRGQNHNEQFF.

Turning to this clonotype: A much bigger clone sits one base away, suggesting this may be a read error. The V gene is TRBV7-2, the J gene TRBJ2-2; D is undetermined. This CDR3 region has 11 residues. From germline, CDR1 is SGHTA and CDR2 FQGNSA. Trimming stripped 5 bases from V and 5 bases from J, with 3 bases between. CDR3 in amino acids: CASSITGELFF. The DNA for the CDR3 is TGTGCCAGCAGCATTACCGGGGAGCTGTTTTTT.

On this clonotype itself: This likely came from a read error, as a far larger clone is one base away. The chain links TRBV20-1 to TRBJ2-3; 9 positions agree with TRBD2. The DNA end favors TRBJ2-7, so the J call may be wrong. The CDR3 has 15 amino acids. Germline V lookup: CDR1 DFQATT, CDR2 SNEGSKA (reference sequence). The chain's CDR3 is CRAPRREGAYNEQYF. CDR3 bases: TGCAGGGCCCCAAGGCGGGAGGGGGCCTACAATGAGCAGTACTTC.

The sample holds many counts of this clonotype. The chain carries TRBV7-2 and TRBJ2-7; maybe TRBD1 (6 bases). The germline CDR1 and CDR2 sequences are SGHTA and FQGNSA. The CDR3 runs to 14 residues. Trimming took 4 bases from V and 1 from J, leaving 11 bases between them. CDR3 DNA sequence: TGTGCCAGCAGCTCCCGGGACACGTCCTACGAGCAGTACTTC. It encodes CASSSRDTSYEQYF. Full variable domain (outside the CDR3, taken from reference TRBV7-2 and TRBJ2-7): GAGVSQSPSNKVTEKGKDVELRCDPISGHTALYWYRQSLGQGLEFLIYFQGNSAPDKSGLPSDRFSAERTGGSVSTLTIQRTQQEDSAVYLCASSSRDTSYEQYFGPGTRLTVT.

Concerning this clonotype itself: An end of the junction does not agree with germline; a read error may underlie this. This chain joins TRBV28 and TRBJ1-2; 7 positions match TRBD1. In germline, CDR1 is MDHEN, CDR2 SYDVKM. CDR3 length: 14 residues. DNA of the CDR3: TGTACCAGCAGTTTAGGGGACAGTAACTACGGCTACACCTTC. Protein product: CTSSLGDSNYGYTF.

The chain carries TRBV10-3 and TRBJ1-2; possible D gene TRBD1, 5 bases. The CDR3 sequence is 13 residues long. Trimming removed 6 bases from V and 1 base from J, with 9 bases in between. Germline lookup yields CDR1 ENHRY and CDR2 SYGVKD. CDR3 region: CAIRGRDNYGYTF. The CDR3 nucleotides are TGTGCCATCAGGGGGCGGGATAACTATGGCTACACCTTC.

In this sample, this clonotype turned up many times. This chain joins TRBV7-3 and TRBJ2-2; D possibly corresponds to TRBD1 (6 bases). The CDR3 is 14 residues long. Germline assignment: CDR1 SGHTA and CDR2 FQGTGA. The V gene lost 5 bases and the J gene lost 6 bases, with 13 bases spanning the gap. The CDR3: CASSPNQGPGELFF. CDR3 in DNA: TGTGCCAGCAGCCCAAATCAGGGGCCCGGGGAGCTGTTTTTT.

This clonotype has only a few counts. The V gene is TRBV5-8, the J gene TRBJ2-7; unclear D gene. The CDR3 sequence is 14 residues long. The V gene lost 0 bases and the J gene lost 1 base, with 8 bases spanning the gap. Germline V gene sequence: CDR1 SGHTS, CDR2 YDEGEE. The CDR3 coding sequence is TGTGCCAGCAGCTTGGTGGCTAGATCCTACGAGCAGTACTTC. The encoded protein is CASSLVARSYEQYF.

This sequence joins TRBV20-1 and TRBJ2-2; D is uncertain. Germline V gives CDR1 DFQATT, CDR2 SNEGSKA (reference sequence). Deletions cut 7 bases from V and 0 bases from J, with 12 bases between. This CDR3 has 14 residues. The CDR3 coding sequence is TGCAGTGGGTTGGAAAACTCGAACACCGGGGAGCTGTTTTTT. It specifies CSGLENSNTGELFF.

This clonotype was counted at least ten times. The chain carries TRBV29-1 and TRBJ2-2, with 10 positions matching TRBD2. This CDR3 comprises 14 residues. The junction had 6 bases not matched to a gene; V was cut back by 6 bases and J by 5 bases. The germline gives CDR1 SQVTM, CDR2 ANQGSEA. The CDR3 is CSVGASGRTGELFF. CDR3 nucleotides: TGCAGCGTGGGGGCTAGCGGGAGAACCGGGGAGCTGTTTTTT.

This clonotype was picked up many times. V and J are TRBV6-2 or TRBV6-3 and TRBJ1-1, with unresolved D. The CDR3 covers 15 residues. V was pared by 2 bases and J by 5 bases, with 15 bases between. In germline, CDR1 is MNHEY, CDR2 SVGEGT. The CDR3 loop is CASSYAGTELTEAFF. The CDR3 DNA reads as TGTGCCAGCAGTTACGCCGGTACGGAGCTTACTGAAGCTTTCTTT.

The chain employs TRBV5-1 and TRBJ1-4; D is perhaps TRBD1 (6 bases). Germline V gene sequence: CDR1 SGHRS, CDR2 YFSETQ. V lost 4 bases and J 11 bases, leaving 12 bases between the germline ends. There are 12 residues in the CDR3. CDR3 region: CASSMDSSKLFF. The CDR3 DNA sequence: TGCGCCAGCAGCATGGACAGCAGCAAACTGTTTTTT.